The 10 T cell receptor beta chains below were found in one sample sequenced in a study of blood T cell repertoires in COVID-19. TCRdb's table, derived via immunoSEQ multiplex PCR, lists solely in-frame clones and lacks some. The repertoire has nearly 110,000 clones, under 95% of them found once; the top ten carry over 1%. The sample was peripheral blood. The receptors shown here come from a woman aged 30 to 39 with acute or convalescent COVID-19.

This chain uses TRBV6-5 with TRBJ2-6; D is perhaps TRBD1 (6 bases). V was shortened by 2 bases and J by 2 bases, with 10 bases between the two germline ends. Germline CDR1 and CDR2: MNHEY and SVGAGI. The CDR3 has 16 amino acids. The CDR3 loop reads CASSYLHRAGANVLTF. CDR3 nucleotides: TGTGCCAGCAGTTACCTTCACAGGGCTGGGGCCAACGTCCTGACTTTC.

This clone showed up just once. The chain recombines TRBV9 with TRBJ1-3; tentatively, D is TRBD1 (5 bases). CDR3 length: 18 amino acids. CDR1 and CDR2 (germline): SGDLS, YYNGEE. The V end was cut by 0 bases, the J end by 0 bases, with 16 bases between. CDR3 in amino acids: CASSVGEVGASSGNTIYF. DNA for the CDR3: TGTGCCAGCAGCGTAGGGGAGGTCGGGGCAAGCTCTGGAAACACCATATATTTT.

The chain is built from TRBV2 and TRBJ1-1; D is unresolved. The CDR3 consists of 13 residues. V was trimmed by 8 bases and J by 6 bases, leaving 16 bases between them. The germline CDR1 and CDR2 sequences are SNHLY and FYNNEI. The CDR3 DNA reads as TGTGCCAGCCTGGTACAGCTCCTTCCTGAAGCTTTCTTT. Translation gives CASLVQLLPEAFF.

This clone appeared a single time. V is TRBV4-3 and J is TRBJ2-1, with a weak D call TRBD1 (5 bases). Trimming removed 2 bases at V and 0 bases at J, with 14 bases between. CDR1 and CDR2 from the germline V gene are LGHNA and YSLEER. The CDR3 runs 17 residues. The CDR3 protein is CASSQRQYWYSYNEQFF. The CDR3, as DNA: TGCGCCAGCAGCCAACGACAGTACTGGTACTCCTACAATGAGCAGTTCTTC.

The CDR3 DNA is TGTGCCAGCAGCTTCCAGTTGAACACTGAAGCTTTCTTT. It codes for CASSFQLNTEAFF. The gene calls are TRBV7-2 and TRBJ1-1; D is unclear. V was clipped by 3 bases and J by 0 bases, with 5 bases between them. Germline CDR1 reads SGHTA; CDR2 reads FQGNSA. There are 13 residues in the CDR3.

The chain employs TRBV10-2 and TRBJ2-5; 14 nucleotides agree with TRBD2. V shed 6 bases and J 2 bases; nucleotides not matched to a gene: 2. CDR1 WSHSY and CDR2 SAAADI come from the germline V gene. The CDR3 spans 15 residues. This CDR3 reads CASSGLAGGQETQYF. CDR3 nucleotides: TGCGCCAGCAGCGGACTAGCGGGGGGTCAAGAGACCCAGTACTTC.

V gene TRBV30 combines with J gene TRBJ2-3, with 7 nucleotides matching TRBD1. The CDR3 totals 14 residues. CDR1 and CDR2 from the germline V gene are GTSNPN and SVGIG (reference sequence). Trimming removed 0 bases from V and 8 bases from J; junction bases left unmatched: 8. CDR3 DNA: TGTGCCTGGAGTGTAGGGGGCCGGGGCGTTACGCAGTATTTT. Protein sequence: CAWSVGGRGVTQYF.

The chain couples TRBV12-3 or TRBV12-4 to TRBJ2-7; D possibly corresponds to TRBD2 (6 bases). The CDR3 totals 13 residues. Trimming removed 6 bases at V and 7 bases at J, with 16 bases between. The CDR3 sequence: CASSRYGGREQYF. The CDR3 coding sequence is TGTGCCAGCAGCCGCTATGGGGGGAGGGAGCAGTACTTC.

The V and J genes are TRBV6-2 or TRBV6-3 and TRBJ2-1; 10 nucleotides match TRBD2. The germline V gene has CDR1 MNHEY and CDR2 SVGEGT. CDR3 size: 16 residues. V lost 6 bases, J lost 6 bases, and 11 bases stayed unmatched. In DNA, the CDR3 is TGTGCCAGCAGCTGGCGGGGACTAGCGCTTCCCAATGAGCAGTTCTTC. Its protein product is CASSWRGLALPNEQFF.

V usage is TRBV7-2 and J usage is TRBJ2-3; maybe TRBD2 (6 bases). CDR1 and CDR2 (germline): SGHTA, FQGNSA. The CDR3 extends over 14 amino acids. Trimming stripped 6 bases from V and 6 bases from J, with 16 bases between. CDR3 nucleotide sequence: TGTGCCAGCAGTTCTTCTAGCGCCGGGGATACGCAGTATTTT. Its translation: CASSSSSAGDTQYF.